The TCR beta chain described here comes from a study of T-cell reconstitution after alpha-beta-depleted transplantation in children. The authors prepared the TCRbeta library with unique molecular identifiers. TCRdb reprocessed the PCR reads with MiXCR, giving one entry per CDR3 protein. The data contain fewer than 1 million distinct CDR3 sequences, approximately 15% of them singletons. Findings and caveats of the study: One year after transplant, T-cell counts and diversity came mostly from newly produced T cells.

This clonotype was counted only a few times. What it binds is unknown. The CDR3 contains 15 residues. In germline, CDR1 is DFQATT, CDR2 SNEGSKA (reference sequence). V was clipped by 0 bases and J by 2 bases; unmatched bases: 3. The specimen was PBMCs, mostly from graft donor cells, collected 360 days after TCRalphabeta/CD19-depleted stem cell transplant. The TCR originated in a male patient aged 10 to 17 who had a stem cell transplant for acute lymphoblastic leukemia, so the T cells may come from the graft donor. The J gene is TRBJ2-3, the V gene TRBV20-1, with 9 bases identical to TRBD2. The CDR3 is CSARDASGATDTQYF. CDR3 in DNA: TGCAGTGCTAGAGATGCTAGCGGGGCCACAGATACGCAGTATTTT.